The sequence of this T cell receptor beta chain was determined in a study of cytomegalovirus exposure and HLA in healthy donors. Study at large: As released early, the data held roughly 85 million unique TCRs from HLA-typed donors.

With regard to this clone: The antigen remains undetermined.

General observations from the study: By a later analysis, the bulk of CMV-associated TCR beta chains appeared HLA-restricted. Another analysis was done later, and it associated around 17,000 TCR beta sequences with HLA alleles at 0.05 false discovery rate.

PCR involved 60 Vbeta and 13 Jbeta primers. Produced via immunoSEQ multiplex PCR; TCRdb's table is partial and in-frame only. The table lists roughly 180,000 clones, 75% of them singletons. CDR3 length: 15 amino acids. Germline V gene lookup returns CDR1 SGHTA and CDR2 FQGNSA. Trimming took 5 bases from V and 4 from J; bases not matched to a gene: 4. Sequencing input: PBMCs. The chain combines TRBV7-2 with TRBJ1-6; the match to TRBD1 covers 8 bases. The receptor's source is a woman aged 40 to 49 in good health and CMV-seropositive. The CDR3 is CASSPRTGYNSPLHF. The CDR3 DNA is TGTGCCAGCAGCCCCCGGACAGGGTATAATTCACCCCTCCACTTT.